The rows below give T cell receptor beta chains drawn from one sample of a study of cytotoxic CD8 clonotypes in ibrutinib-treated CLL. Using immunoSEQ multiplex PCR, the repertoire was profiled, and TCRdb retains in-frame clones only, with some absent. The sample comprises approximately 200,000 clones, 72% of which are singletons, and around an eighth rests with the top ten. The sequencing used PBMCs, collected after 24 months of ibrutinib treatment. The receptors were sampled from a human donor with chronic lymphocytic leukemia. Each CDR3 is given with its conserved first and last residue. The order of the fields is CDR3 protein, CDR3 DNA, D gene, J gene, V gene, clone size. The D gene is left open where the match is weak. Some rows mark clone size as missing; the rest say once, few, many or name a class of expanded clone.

CDR3: CASSVASGRYEQYF
DNA: TGTGCCAGCAGTGTGGCTAGCGGGAGATACGAGCAGTACTTC
D: TRBD2
J: TRBJ2-7
V: TRBV2
size: .

CDR3: CASSLGDRRNTQYF
DNA: TGTGCCAGCAGCCTGGGCGACAGGAGGAATACGCAGTATTTT
D: .
J: TRBJ2-3
V: TRBV14
size: .

CDR3: CAISLGRVETQYF
DNA: TGTGCCATCAGTCTTGGCAGGGTAGAGACCCAGTACTTC
D: .
J: TRBJ2-5
V: TRBV10-3
size: .

CDR3: CASSPQGVAGGPQETQYF
DNA: TGCGCCAGCAGCCCCCAGGGAGTAGCGGGAGGGCCCCAAGAGACCCAGTACTTC
D: TRBD2
J: TRBJ2-5
V: TRBV4-3
size: .

CDR3: CASSSPGLAGAGANVLTF
DNA: TGTGCCAGCAGTTCCCCGGGACTAGCGGGAGCTGGGGCCAACGTCCTGACTTTC
D: TRBD2
J: TRBJ2-6
V: TRBV25-1
size: .

CDR3: CASSQIIWEPQHF
DNA: TGTGCCAGCAGCCAGATAATCTGGGAGCCCCAGCATTTT
D: .
J: TRBJ1-5
V: TRBV7-2
size: .

CDR3: CASSPPGLLPVTQYF
DNA: TGTGCCAGCTCACCACCGGGACTCCTCCCTGTGACCCAGTACTTC
D: .
J: TRBJ2-5
V: TRBV18
size: .

CDR3: CASSSRGWADSYEQYF
DNA: TGTGCCAGCAGTTCCCGGGGGTGGGCAGACTCCTACGAGCAGTACTTC
D: .
J: TRBJ2-7
V: TRBV27
size: .

CDR3: CASSKATGDVNTIYF
DNA: TGTGCCAGCAGCAAAGCGACAGGGGATGTAAACACCATATATTTT
D: .
J: TRBJ1-3
V: TRBV21-1
size: .

CDR3: CASSPYQGGEQYF
DNA: TGTGCCAGCAGCCCGTACCAAGGGGGGGAGCAGTACTTC
D: .
J: TRBJ2-7
V: TRBV4-2
size: .

CDR3: CASSLETVVGTEAFF
DNA: TGCGCCAGCAGCTTGGAAACAGTGGTAGGAACTGAAGCTTTCTTT
D: .
J: TRBJ1-1
V: TRBV5-1
size: .

CDR3: CAWSPMTGQGNYGYTF
DNA: TGTGCCTGGAGTCCTATGACGGGACAGGGGAACTATGGCTACACCTTC
D: TRBD1
J: TRBJ1-2
V: TRBV30
size: .

CDR3: CASSYREIAGEGEQFF
DNA: TGTGCCAGCAGCTACCGCGAAATAGCGGGAGAGGGTGAGCAGTTCTTC
D: TRBD2
J: TRBJ2-1
V: TRBV7-6
size: once

CDR3: CASSRGTSYNEKLFF
DNA: TGTGCCAGCAGCCGAGGGACATCCTACAATGAAAAACTGTTTTTT
D: .
J: TRBJ1-4
V: TRBV5-4
size: .

CDR3: CASSTSGTATGELFF
DNA: TGTGCCAGCAGTACATCCGGGACAGCAACCGGGGAGCTGTTTTTT
D: TRBD1
J: TRBJ2-2
V: TRBV6-6
size: .

CDR3: CASSVGPTYEQYF
DNA: TGCGCCAGCAGCGTCGGGCCAACTTACGAGCAGTACTTC
D: .
J: TRBJ2-7
V: TRBV5-1
size: .

CDR3: CATSSFMGQIAYEQYF
DNA: TGTGCCACCAGCAGCTTCATGGGCCAAATCGCCTACGAGCAGTACTTC
D: .
J: TRBJ2-7
V: TRBV15
size: few

CDR3: CASSQMRGRAYYGYTF
DNA: TGCGCCAGCAGCCAAATGAGGGGGAGAGCGTACTATGGCTACACCTTC
D: .
J: TRBJ1-2
V: TRBV4-1
size: .

CDR3: CAWWDRENYGYTF
DNA: TGTGCCTGGTGGGACAGGGAAAACTATGGCTACACCTTC
D: TRBD1
J: TRBJ1-2
V: TRBV30
size: .

CDR3: CASSLWGYSNQPQHF
DNA: TGTGCCAGCAGCTTATGGGGGTATAGCAATCAGCCCCAGCATTTT
D: .
J: TRBJ1-5
V: TRBV7-2
size: .

CDR3: CASSLQPQNIQYF
DNA: TGTGCCAGCAGCTTACAACCCCAAAACATTCAGTACTTC
D: .
J: TRBJ2-4
V: TRBV11-2
size: .

CDR3: CASSLQGVSGANVLTF
DNA: TGTGCCAGCAGCCTCCAAGGTGTTTCTGGGGCCAACGTCCTGACTTTC
D: .
J: TRBJ2-6
V: TRBV7-3
size: few

CDR3: CASSSQDSLSGNTIYF
DNA: TGTGCCAGCAGCTCCCAGGACTCTCTCTCTGGAAACACCATATATTTT
D: .
J: TRBJ1-3
V: TRBV5-4
size: .

CDR3: CASSQVSGEGEELFF
DNA: TGCGCCAGCAGCCAAGTAAGCGGGGAGGGGGAGGAGCTGTTTTTT
D: .
J: TRBJ2-2
V: TRBV4-3
size: .

CDR3: CASSTGQRQYF
DNA: TGTGCCAGCAGTACCGGACAGCGGCAGTACTTC
D: .
J: TRBJ2-7
V: TRBV6-5
size: .

CDR3: CASSLRPVYGYTF
DNA: TGTGCCAGCAGTTTACGGCCAGTCTATGGCTACACCTTC
D: .
J: TRBJ1-2
V: TRBV27
size: .

CDR3: CASKTSGSLPDTQYF
DNA: TGTGCCAGCAAAACTAGCGGGAGCTTGCCAGATACGCAGTATTTT
D: TRBD2
J: TRBJ2-3
V: TRBV28
size: .